In this sample, the clone carrying this T cell receptor beta chain turned up a few times. CDR1 and CDR2 from the germline V gene are MNHEY and SVGAGI. Trimming left V 6 bases short and J 5 bases short, with 16 bases between. This CDR3 contains 15 residues. The data are from a study of blood T cell repertoires in COVID-19. Study at large: Donors in the United States, Italy and Spain gave samples during acute or convalescent COVID-19. The cDNA or gDNA used as material had been derived from T cells, B-cell-depleted T cells, or PBMCs.

In the original analysis: Estimates of nucleated cell counts were drawn from the amplification of reference gene primers. Measured with immunoSEQ multiplex PCR; TCRdb has only the in-frame clones, and not every one. The V and J calls and clone size were taken over from that table, and D and trimming were inferred from the DNA. Of roughly 100,000 clones in the sample, 65% to 80% were seen once. Sequences were obtained from peripheral blood. The chain employs TRBV6-5 and TRBJ1-4, with a tentative D call TRBD1 (6 bases). This receptor was obtained from an older woman with acute or convalescent COVID-19. CDR3 loop: CASSALQGSNEKLFF. For the CDR3, the DNA is TGTGCCAGCAGCGCCTTACAGGGCTCAAATGAAAAACTGTTTTTT.